The clone carrying this T cell receptor (beta chain) showed up just once. V was shortened by 9 bases and J by 10 bases, with 16 bases between the two germline ends. The CDR3 sequence is 13 residues long. In germline, CDR1 is LNHDA, CDR2 SQIVND (reference sequence). Whoever was chosen for sequencing had shown CD8+CD57+ cell expansion by flow cytometry. The data were taken from a study of CD8+CD57+ T cells in acquired aplastic anemia. TCR beta VDJ and CDR3 profiles were obtained from a genomic DNA template. TCRdb ran MiXCR on the reads and lists one entry per CDR3 protein. This sample has 200,000 to 250,000 distinct CDR3 sequences, with less than 75% found just once.

The chain links TRBV19 to TRBJ1-6; no reliable D call. Sequencing input: sorted CD4+, CD8+, or CD8+CD57+ T cells (not recorded which) from PBMCs. The clonotype comes from a human donor with aplastic anemia. The CDR3 protein is CASQSFGDSPLHF. Written as DNA, the CDR3 is TGTGCCAGCCAATCTTTCGGAGACTCACCCCTCCACTTT.